This TCR beta chain derives from a study of T cell responses to AZD1222 COVID-19 vaccine. The junction had 6 bases not matched to a gene; V was cut back by 3 bases and J by 6 bases. Germline CDR1 KGHSH, CDR2 LQKENI. The CDR3 loop spans 14 amino acids. The repertoire was sequenced with immunoSEQ multiplex PCR; TCRdb's copy has only in-frame clones and lacks some. Of about 110,000 clones in the sample, about 87% were seen once. The receptor was isolated from an adult who received the AZD1222 COVID-19 vaccine. The input for sequencing was peripheral blood, taken 28 days after the second AZD1222 dose. The J gene is TRBJ2-7, the V gene TRBV18; 9 nucleotides match TRBD2. CDR3 sequence reads: CASSPGTSRPEQYF. The CDR3 nucleotides read TGTGCCAGCTCACCGGGGACTAGCCGACCCGAGCAGTACTTC.